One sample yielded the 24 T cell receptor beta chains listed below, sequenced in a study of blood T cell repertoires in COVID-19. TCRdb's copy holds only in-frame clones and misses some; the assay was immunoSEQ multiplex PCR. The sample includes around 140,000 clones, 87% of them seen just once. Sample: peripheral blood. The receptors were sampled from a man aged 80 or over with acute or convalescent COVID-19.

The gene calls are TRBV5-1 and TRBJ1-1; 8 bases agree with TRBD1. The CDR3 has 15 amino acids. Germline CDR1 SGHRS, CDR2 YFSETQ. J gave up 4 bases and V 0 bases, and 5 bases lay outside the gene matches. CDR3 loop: CASSLGRGRGTEAFF. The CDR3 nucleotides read TGCGCCAGCAGCTTGGGCAGGGGGCGCGGCACTGAAGCTTTCTTT.

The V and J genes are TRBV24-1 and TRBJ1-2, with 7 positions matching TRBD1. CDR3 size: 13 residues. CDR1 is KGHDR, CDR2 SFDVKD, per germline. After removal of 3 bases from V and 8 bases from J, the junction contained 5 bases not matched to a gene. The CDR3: CATSDRQGLGYTF. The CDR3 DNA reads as TGTGCCACCAGTGATCGACAGGGATTAGGCTACACCTTC.

CDR3: CASSSTGGFSADTQYF. DNA for the CDR3: TGCGCCAGCAGCTCGACAGGGGGCTTTAGTGCAGATACGCAGTATTTT. The V call is TRBV5-1, the J call TRBJ2-3, with TRBD1 matching over 10 bases. Trimming removed 3 bases from V and 4 bases from J; junction bases left unmatched: 8. CDR3 length: 16 residues. The germline CDR1 and CDR2 sequences are SGHRS and YFSETQ.

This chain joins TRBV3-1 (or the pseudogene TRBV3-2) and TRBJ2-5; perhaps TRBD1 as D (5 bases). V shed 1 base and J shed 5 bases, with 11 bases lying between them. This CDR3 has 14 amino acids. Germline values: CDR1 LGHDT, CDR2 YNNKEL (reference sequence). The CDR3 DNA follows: TGTGCCAGCAGCCAAGGGGGCCCGACGGAGACCCAGTACTTC. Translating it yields CASSQGGPTETQYF.

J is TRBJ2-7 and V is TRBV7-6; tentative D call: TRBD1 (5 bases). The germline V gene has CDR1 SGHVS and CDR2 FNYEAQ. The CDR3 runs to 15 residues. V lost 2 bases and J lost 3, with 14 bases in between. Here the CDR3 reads CASSLTQGQNYEQYF. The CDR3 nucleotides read TGTGCCAGCAGCTTAACCCAGGGCCAGAACTACGAGCAGTACTTC.

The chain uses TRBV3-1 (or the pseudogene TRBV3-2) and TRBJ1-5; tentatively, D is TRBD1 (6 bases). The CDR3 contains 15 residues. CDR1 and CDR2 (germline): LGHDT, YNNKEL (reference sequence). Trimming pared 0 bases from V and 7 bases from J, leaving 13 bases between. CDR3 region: CASSQDGGHGQPQHF. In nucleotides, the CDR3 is TGTGCCAGCAGCCAAGACGGGGGGCATGGGCAGCCCCAGCATTTT.

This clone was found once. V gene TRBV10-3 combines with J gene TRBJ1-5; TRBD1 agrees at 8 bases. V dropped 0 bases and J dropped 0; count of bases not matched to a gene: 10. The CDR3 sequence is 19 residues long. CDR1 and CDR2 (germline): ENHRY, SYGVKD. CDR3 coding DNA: TGTGCCATCAGTGAGTCAGGGGGTGGCAGGGGGCTTAGCAATCAGCCCCAGCATTTT. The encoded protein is CAISESGGGRGLSNQPQHF.

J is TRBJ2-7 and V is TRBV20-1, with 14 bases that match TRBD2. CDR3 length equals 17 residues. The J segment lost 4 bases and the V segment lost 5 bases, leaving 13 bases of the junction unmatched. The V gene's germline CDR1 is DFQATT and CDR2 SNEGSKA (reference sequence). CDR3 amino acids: CSAGGSGTSGSSYEQYF. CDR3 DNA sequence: TGCAGTGCTGGTGGTTCTGGGACTAGCGGGAGTTCTTACGAGCAGTACTTC.

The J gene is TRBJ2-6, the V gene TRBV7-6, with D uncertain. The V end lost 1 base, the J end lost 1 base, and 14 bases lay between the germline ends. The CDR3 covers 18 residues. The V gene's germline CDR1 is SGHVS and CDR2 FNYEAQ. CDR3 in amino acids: CASSLGPGVGSGANVLTF. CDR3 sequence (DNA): TGTGCCAGCAGCTTAGGGCCAGGTGTTGGGTCTGGGGCCAACGTCCTGACTTTC.

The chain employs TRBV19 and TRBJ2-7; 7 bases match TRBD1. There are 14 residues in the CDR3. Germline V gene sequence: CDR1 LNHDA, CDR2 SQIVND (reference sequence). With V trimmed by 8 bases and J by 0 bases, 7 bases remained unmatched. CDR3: CASGNRGRSYEQYF. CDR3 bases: TGTGCCAGTGGAAACAGGGGCCGCTCCTACGAGCAGTACTTC.

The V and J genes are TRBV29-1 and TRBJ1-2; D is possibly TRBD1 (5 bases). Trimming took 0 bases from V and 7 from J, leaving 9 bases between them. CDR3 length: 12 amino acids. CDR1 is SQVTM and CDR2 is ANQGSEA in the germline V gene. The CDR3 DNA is TGCAGCGTTGAAGAGGGGGGAGGTGGCTACACCTTC. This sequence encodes CSVEEGGGGYTF.

The CDR3 DNA is TGTGCCAGCACGACGGGAGGGCTTGGCACCGGGGAGCTGTTTTTT. It is translated as CASTTGGLGTGELFF. V and J are TRBV6-5 and TRBJ2-2; TRBD2 matches 8 bases. CDR1 is MNHEY and CDR2 is SVGAGI in the germline V gene. With V trimmed by 7 bases and J by 4 bases, 8 bases remained unmatched. This CDR3 spans 15 amino acids.

This chain's CDR3 is CASRRDTSREPQHF. CDR3 nucleotide sequence: TGTGCCAGCAGAAGGGACACCTCAAGGGAGCCCCAGCATTTT. The chain carries TRBV2 and TRBJ1-5; maybe TRBD1 (6 bases). The V gene's germline CDR1 is SNHLY and CDR2 FYNNEI. CDR3 size: 14 residues. V lost 6 bases, J lost 8 bases, and 17 bases lay in between.

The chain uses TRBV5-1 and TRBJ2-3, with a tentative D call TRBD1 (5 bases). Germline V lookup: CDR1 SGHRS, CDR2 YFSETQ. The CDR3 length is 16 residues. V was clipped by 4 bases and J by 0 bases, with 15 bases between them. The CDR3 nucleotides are TGCGCCAGCAGCACTCAGGGTGTTACTAGCACAGATACGCAGTATTTT. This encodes CASSTQGVTSTDTQYF.

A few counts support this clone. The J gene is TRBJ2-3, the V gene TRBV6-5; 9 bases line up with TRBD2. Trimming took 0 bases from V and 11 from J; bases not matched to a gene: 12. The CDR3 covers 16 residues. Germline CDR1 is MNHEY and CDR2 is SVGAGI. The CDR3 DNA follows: TGTGCCAGCAGTTACTCGAATTCCCCTAGCGGGATGATGCAGTATTTT. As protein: CASSYSNSPSGMMQYF.

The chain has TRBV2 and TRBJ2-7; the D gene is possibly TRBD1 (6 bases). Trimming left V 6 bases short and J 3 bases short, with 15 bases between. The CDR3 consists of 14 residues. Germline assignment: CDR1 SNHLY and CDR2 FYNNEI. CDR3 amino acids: CASRADRQYYEQYF. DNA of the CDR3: TGTGCCAGCAGGGCGGACAGACAATACTACGAGCAGTACTTC.

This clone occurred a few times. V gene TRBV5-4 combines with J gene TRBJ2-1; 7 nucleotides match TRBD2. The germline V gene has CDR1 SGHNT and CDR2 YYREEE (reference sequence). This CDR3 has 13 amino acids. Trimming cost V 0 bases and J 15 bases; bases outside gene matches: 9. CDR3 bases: TGTGCCAGCAGCTTGGATGGGCGGGAGATGCGGTTCTTC. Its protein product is CASSLDGREMRFF.

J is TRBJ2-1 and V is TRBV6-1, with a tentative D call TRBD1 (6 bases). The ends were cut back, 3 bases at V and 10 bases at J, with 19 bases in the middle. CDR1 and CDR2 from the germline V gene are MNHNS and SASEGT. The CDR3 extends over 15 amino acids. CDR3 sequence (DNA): TGTGCCAGCAGTGACGGCTTTTACAGGGCAGGGGAGCAGTTCTTC. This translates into CASSDGFYRAGEQFF.

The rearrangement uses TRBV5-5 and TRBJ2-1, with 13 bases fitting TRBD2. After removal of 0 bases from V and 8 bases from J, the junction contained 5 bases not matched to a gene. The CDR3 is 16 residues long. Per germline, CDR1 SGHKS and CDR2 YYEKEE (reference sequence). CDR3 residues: CASSLEGTSGVDEQFF. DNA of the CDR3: TGTGCCAGCAGCTTGGAAGGGACTAGCGGGGTAGATGAGCAGTTCTTC.

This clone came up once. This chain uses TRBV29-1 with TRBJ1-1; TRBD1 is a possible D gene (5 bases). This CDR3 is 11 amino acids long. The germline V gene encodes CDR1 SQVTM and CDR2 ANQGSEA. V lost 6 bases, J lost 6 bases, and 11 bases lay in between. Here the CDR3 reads CSVGGFAEAFF. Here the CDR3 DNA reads TGCAGCGTGGGGGGTTTCGCTGAAGCTTTCTTT.

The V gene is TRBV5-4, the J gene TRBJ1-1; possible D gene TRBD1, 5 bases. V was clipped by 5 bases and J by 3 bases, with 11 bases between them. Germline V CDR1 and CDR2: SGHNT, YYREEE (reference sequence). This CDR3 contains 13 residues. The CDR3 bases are TGTGCCAGCAGTCCGTCACAGGACACTGAAGCTTTCTTT. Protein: CASSPSQDTEAFF.

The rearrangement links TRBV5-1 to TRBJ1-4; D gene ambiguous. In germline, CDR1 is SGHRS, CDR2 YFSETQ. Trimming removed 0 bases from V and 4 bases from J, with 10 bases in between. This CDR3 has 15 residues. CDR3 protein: CASSLGGDLNEKLFF. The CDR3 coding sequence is TGCGCCAGCAGCTTGGGTGGAGACCTTAATGAAAAACTGTTTTTT.

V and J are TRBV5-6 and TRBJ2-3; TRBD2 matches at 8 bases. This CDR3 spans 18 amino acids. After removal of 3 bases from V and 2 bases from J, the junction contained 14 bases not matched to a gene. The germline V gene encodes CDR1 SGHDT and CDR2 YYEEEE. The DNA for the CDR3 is TGTGCCAGCAGCTGGCGGGCTAGCGGGCGGCCTAACACAGATACGCAGTATTTT. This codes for CASSWRASGRPNTDTQYF.

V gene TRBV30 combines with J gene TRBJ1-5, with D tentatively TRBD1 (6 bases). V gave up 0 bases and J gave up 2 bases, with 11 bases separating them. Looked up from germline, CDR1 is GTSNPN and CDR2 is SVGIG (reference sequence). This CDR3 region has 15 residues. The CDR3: CAWSVGGFGNQPQHF. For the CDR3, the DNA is TGTGCCTGGAGTGTAGGGGGTTTCGGCAATCAGCCCCAGCATTTT.